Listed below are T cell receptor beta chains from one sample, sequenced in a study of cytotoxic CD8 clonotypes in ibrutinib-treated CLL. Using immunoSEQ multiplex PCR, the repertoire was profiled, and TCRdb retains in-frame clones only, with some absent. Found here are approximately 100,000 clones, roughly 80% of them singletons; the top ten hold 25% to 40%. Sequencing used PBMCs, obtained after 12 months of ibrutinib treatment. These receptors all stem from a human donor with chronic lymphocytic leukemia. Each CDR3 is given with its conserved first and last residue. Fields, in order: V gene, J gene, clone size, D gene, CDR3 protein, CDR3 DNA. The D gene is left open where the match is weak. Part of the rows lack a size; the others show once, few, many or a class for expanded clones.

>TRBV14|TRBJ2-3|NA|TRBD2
CASSPTSGGAPDTQYF
TGTGCCAGCAGCCCTACTAGCGGGGGGGCCCCAGATACGCAGTATTTT
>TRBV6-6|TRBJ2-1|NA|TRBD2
CASSYSLAGGTNEQFF
TGTGCCAGCAGTTACTCGCTAGCGGGGGGGACCAATGAGCAGTTCTTC
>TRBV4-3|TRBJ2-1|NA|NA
CASSQDWQYNEQFF
TGCGCCAGCAGCCAAGATTGGCAGTACAATGAGCAGTTCTTC
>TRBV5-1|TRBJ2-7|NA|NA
CASSYISAEQYF
TGCGCCAGCAGCTATATTAGCGCTGAGCAGTACTTC
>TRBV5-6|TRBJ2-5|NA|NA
CASSLAGSTETQYF
TGTGCCAGCAGCTTGGCAGGGTCAACGGAGACCCAGTACTTC
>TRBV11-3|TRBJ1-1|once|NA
CASSLQQREAFF
TGTGCCAGCAGCTTACAACAAAGGGAAGCTTTCTTT
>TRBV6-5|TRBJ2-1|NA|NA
CASSYSFTKNNEQFF
TGTGCCAGCAGTTACTCGTTTACCAAAAACAATGAGCAGTTCTTC
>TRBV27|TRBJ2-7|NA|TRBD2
CASSPGTSYYEQYF
TGTGCCAGCAGTCCTGGGACTAGCTATTACGAGCAGTACTTC
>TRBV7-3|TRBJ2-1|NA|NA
CASSSQVSGGNEQFF
TGTGCCAGCAGCTCTCAGGTGTCAGGAGGGAATGAGCAGTTCTTC
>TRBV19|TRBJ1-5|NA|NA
CASSTRTVNQPQHF
TGTGCCAGTAGTACCCGGACAGTAAATCAGCCCCAGCATTTT
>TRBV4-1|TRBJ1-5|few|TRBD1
CASSQDPGQDNQPQHF
TGCGCCAGCAGCCAAGATCCAGGACAGGACAATCAGCCCCAGCATTTT
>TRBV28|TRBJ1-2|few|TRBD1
CASSLQGVLTGYTF
TGTGCCAGCAGTCTACAGGGGGTCTTGACTGGCTACACCTTC
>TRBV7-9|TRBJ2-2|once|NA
CASSLGANTGELFF
TGTGCCAGCAGCTTGGGAGCGAACACCGGGGAGCTGTTTTTT
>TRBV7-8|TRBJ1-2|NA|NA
CASSLELDRNYGYTF
TGTGCCAGCAGCTTAGAACTAGACAGGAACTATGGCTACACCTTC
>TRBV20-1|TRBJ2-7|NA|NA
CSARLERQYF
TGCAGTGCTAGATTGGAGCGGCAGTACTTC
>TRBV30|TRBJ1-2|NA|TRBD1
CAWSATGGVYGYTF
TGTGCCTGGAGTGCAACAGGGGGCGTATATGGCTACACCTTC
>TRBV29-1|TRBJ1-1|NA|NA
CSVEGGVHTEAFF
TGCAGCGTTGAAGGGGGAGTGCACACTGAAGCTTTCTTT
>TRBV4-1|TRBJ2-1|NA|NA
CASSQDLGGNEQFF
TGCGCCAGCAGCCAAGATCTTGGGGGAAATGAGCAGTTCTTC
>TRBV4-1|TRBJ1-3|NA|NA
CASSQVGGEIGNTIYF
TGCGCCAGCAGCCAAGTGGGGGGCGAGATTGGAAACACCATATATTTT
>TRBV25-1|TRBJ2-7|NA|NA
CASSDRQGLSYEQYF
TGTGCCAGCAGTGATCGCCAGGGTCTATCCTACGAGCAGTACTTC
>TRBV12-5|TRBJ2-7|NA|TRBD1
CASGLVLTGAPTYEQYF
TGTGCTAGTGGTTTGGTTTTGACAGGGGCTCCCACCTACGAGCAGTACTTC
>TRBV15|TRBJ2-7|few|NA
CATSRIQYEQYF
TGTGCCACCAGCAGGATCCAGTACGAGCAGTACTTC
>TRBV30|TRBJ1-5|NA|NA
CAWSRREDQPQHF
TGTGCCTGGAGTAGGAGGGAGGATCAGCCCCAGCATTTT
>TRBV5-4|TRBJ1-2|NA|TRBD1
CASSSTGTGRPGYTF
TGTGCCAGCAGCAGTACCGGGACAGGGAGACCTGGCTACACCTTC
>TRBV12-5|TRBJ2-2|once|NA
CASGPRETGELFF
TGTGCTAGTGGCCCCCGTGAGACCGGGGAGCTGTTTTTT
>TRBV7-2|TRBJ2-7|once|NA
CASSLQVIYEQYF
TGTGCCAGCAGCTTACAAGTGATATACGAGCAGTACTTC
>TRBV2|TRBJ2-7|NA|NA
CASSEAQLSYEQYF
TGTGCCAGCAGTGAAGCACAGTTGAGTTACGAGCAGTACTTC
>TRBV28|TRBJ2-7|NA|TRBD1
CASSPSPGQGAYEQYF
TGTGCCAGCAGTCCTTCGCCGGGACAGGGTGCCTACGAGCAGTACTTC
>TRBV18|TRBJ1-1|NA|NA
CASSPGGWNTEAFF
TGTGCCAGCTCACCGGGGGGCTGGAACACTGAAGCTTTCTTT
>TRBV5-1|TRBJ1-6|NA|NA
CASSSGEAKGPLHF
TGCGCCAGCAGCTCCGGAGAAGCTAAAGGCCCCCTCCACTTT
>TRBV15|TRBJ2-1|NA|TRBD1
CATSTRQGARNNEQFF
TGTGCCACCAGCACCAGACAGGGGGCGAGGAACAATGAGCAGTTCTTC
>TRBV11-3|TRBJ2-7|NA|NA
CASSPAGPYEQYF
TGTGCCAGCAGCCCGGCGGGGCCCTACGAGCAGTACTTC
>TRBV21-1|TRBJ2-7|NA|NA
CASSTSDRRRAYEQYF
TGTGCCAGCAGCACTTCGGACAGGCGGAGGGCCTACGAGCAGTACTTC
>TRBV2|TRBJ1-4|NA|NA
CASRGRNNEKLFF
TGTGCCAGCAGGGGGCGGAATAATGAAAAACTGTTTTTT
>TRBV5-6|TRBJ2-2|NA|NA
CASSSTVGELFF
TGTGCCAGCAGCTCGACAGTCGGGGAGCTGTTTTTT
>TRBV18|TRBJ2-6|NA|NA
CASSRGYPVSGANVLTF
TGTGCCAGCTCAAGGGGGTATCCTGTCTCTGGGGCCAACGTCCTGACTTTC
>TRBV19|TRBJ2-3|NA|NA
CASSTVTDTQYF
TGTGCCAGTAGTACAGTCACAGATACGCAGTATTTT
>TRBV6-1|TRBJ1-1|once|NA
CASTAGAVDTEAFF
TGTGCCAGCACCGCGGGGGCGGTCGACACTGAAGCTTTCTTT
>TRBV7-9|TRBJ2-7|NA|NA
CASSLGLRNEQYF
TGTGCCAGCAGCTTGGGGTTGAGGAACGAGCAGTACTTC
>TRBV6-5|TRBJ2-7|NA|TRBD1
CASRKGQGGSYEQYF
TGTGCCAGCAGGAAAGGACAGGGTGGATCCTACGAGCAGTACTTC
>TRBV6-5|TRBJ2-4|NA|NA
CASRTIAKNIQYF
TGTGCCAGCAGGACGATAGCCAAAAACATTCAGTACTTC
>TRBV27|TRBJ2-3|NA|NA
CASSLSVGGAGTDTQYF
TGTGCCAGCAGTTTATCAGTCGGGGGAGCTGGGACAGATACGCAGTATTTT
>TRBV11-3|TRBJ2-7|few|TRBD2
CASSGGGAVGEQYF
TGTGCCAGCAGCGGCGGGGGGGCCGTGGGCGAGCAGTACTTC
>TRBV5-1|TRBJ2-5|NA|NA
CASSPLRMGSQETQYF
TGCGCCAGCAGCCCCCTTCGGATGGGTTCTCAGGAGACCCAGTACTTC
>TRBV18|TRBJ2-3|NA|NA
CASSRFVGQGDTQYF
TGTGCCAGCTCCCGCTTTGTGGGACAAGGAGATACGCAGTATTTT
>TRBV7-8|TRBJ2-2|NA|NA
CASSQSGSTGELFF
TGTGCCAGCAGTCAATCAGGGAGCACCGGGGAGCTGTTTTTT
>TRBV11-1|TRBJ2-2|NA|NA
CASSLLGRYTGELFF
TGTGCCAGCAGCTTACTGGGCAGATACACCGGGGAGCTGTTTTTT
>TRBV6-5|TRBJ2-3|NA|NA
CASSSSRDTQYF
TGTGCCAGCAGTTCCAGTAGGGACACGCAGTATTTT
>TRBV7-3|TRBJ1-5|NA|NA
CASSLYAGGGQPQHF
TGTGCCAGCAGCTTATATGCCGGGGGCGGTCAGCCCCAGCATTTT
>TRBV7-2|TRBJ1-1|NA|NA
CASSFSAGNTEAFF
TGTGCCAGCAGCTTTAGTGCCGGCAACACTGAAGCTTTCTTT
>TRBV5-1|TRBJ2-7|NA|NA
CASRRLGGRGDFYEQYF
TGCGCCAGCAGAAGGTTGGGGGGCCGAGGGGATTTTTACGAGCAGTACTTC
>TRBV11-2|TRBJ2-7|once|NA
CASRKGRGGEQYF
TGTGCCAGCAGGAAAGGCAGGGGTGGCGAGCAGTACTTC
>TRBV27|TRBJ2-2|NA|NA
CASSLRWNTGELFF
TGTGCCAGCAGTTTACGTTGGAACACCGGGGAGCTGTTTTTT